These T cell receptor beta chains were read from a single sample in a study of blood T cell repertoires in COVID-19. Only in-frame clones appear in the TCRdb table, and some are missing; sequencing was by immunoSEQ multiplex PCR. The table shows a few hundred thousand clones, with 85% to 90% occurring only once. Specimen: peripheral blood. The source of these receptors is a woman in her forties who had recovered from COVID-19. Both conserved end residues are part of each CDR3. D genes are given only for firm matches. Clone size is not always given. Where it is, it says once, few, many or a class for expanded clones.

d_call	v_call	j_call	clone_size	cdr3_nt	cdr3_aa
-	TRBV30	TRBJ1-1	-	TGTGCCTGGCGGGACACCACTGAAGCTTTCTTT	CAWRDTTEAFF
TRBD2	TRBV9	TRBJ2-3	-	TGTGCCAGCAGCGTAGTGGGAGGGTGGGAAGATACGCAGTATTTT	CASSVVGGWEDTQYF
TRBD1	TRBV10-3	TRBJ2-7	-	TGTGCCATCACCGGGACAGGAGCCTACGAGCAGTACTTC	CAITGTGAYEQYF
TRBD1	TRBV19	TRBJ2-1	-	TGTGCCAGTAGCACCGGGACAGTTTACAATGAGCAGTTCTTC	CASSTGTVYNEQFF
-	TRBV9	TRBJ2-1	-	TGTGCCAGCAGCGCCCAGGGTGAGCAGTTCTTC	CASSAQGEQFF
TRBD2	TRBV7-9	TRBJ2-1	-	TGTGCCAGCAGCTTAGCGCGTGGAGCGAGGGCGGGAGGCCCCCATGAGCAGTTCTTC	CASSLARGARAGGPHEQFF
-	TRBV27	TRBJ2-1	-	TGTGCCAGCAGTTTCCGGGGGAATGAGCAGTTCTTC	CASSFRGNEQFF
TRBD2	TRBV2	TRBJ2-1	few	TGTGCCAGCAGGGGAACGACACTAGCGGGAGAATACAATGAGCAGTTCTTC	CASRGTTLAGEYNEQFF
-	TRBV9	TRBJ1-1	-	TGTGCCAGCAGCGCCCCCCACGACAGTCGGACTGAAGCTTTCTTT	CASSAPHDSRTEAFF
-	TRBV10-3	TRBJ1-5	-	TGTGCCATCCGCCCGGGGGATTATAGCAATCAGCCCCAGCATTTT	CAIRPGDYSNQPQHF
-	TRBV5-1	TRBJ2-1	-	TGCGCCAGCAGCCCCGGAGTCGGGACATCCTACAATGAGCAGTTCTTC	CASSPGVGTSYNEQFF
-	TRBV6-5	TRBJ1-1	once	TGTGCCAGCAGTTCCGGCACTGAAGCTTTCTTT	CASSSGTEAFF
TRBD1	TRBV18	TRBJ1-6	-	TGTGCCAGCTCACGCGGACCGACAGGGCCACACAACTTT	CASSRGPTGPHNF
-	TRBV30	TRBJ1-2	-	TGTGCCCAGACGGACAGTCTCGACTATGGCTACACCTTC	CAQTDSLDYGYTF
TRBD1	TRBV6-5	TRBJ2-5	-	TGTGCCAGCAGTCGGACAGGGGGCCCTGGGACCCAGTACTTC	CASSRTGGPGTQYF
TRBD1	TRBV7-2	TRBJ1-2	once	TGTGCCAGCAGCCCCGGGGGCGGGACAGGGAGTGACTACACCTTC	CASSPGGGTGSDYTF
-	TRBV7-2	TRBJ2-5	few	TGTGCCAGCAGCTACGACAGATTCCAAGAGACCCAGTACTTC	CASSYDRFQETQYF
TRBD2	TRBV3-1/TRBV3-2	TRBJ2-5	-	TGTGCCAGCAGCCAAGGGGGGGGCCAGTACTTC	CASSQGGGQYF
TRBD2	TRBV6-4	TRBJ2-1	few	TGTGCCAGCATGGGACTAGCGGATTCCTACAATGAGCAGTTCTTC	CASMGLADSYNEQFF
-	TRBV5-3	TRBJ2-1	-	TGTGCCAGAAGCCCCGGTAGGGGGAGGGTGGGGCAGTTCTTC	CARSPGRGRVGQFF
TRBD2	TRBV6-5	TRBJ2-7	-	TGTGCCAGCACCCTGACTAGCGGGGCCGCAAACTACTTC	CASTLTSGAANYF
-	TRBV4-3	TRBJ1-2	few	TGCGCCAGCAGCCAAGATTTGGGCCGCTATGGCTACACCTTC	CASSQDLGRYGYTF
-	TRBV27	TRBJ1-1	-	TGTGCCAGCAGTTTGTCGAGGCCTGGCGGGGTGGCTTTCTTT	CASSLSRPGGVAFF
TRBD2	TRBV4-1	TRBJ2-1	-	TGCGCCAGCAGCCGAGTAGCGGGCCCTTACAATGAGCAGTTCTTC	CASSRVAGPYNEQFF
-	TRBV7-9	TRBJ1-5	few	TGTGCCAGCAGCTTAGGGACAGGCAATCAGCCCCAGCATTTT	CASSLGTGNQPQHF
TRBD2	TRBV6-2/TRBV6-3	TRBJ2-5	many	TGTGCCAGCAGTTGGGTCCCTGGGACTAGCGGGAGTAGGGGGACCCAGTACTTC	CASSWVPGTSGSRGTQYF
TRBD1	TRBV9	TRBJ2-7	-	TGTGCCAGCAGCCCCAGGGGGAGAGGCGAGCAGTACTTC	CASSPRGRGEQYF
-	TRBV5-1	TRBJ2-1	-	TGCGCCAGCAGCTCCCCCCTCGGTGAGCAGTTCTTC	CASSSPLGEQFF
TRBD1	TRBV6-5	TRBJ2-7	-	TGTGCCAGCACCGCCACAGGGGGCATGACCTACGAGCAGTACTTC	CASTATGGMTYEQYF
TRBD2	TRBV6-2/TRBV6-3	TRBJ2-6	once	TGTGCCAGCAGTTACCTAGCGGGAGAGGCGGGCTTTGGGGCCAACGTCCTGACTTTC	CASSYLAGEAGFGANVLTF
-	TRBV11-3	TRBJ2-5	-	TGTGCCAGCAGCTGGGGCCTGGGGCTGGAGGAGACCCAGTACTTC	CASSWGLGLEETQYF
TRBD1	TRBV5-1	TRBJ2-1	-	TGCGCCAGCAGCCCCTGGACAGGGCTCAACAATGAGCAGTTCTTC	CASSPWTGLNNEQFF
TRBD1	TRBV7-2	TRBJ1-4	-	TGTGCCAGCAGTTCCCTGACAGGGGGCGGCGAAAAACTGTTTTTT	CASSSLTGGGEKLFF
TRBD1	TRBV19	TRBJ2-1	-	TGTGCCAGTAGCAGGGGACAGAGCTACAATGAGCAGTTCTTC	CASSRGQSYNEQFF
-	TRBV30	TRBJ2-3	-	TGTGCCTGGACCGCAGGGACTCATGGGACAGATACGCAGTATTTT	CAWTAGTHGTDTQYF
TRBD1	TRBV7-3	TRBJ1-2	-	TGTGCCAGCAGCCCCACGACAGGGGGCGACTATGGCTACACCTTC	CASSPTTGGDYGYTF
-	TRBV7-2	TRBJ1-3	-	TGTGCCAGCAGCCCCCCCCCTGGCGGGGGAAACACCATATATTTT	CASSPPPGGGNTIYF
TRBD2	TRBV12-3/TRBV12-4	TRBJ2-3	-	TGTGCCAGCAGAAGGACTAGCCCCTCTACGCAGTATTTT	CASRRTSPSTQYF
TRBD2	TRBV7-2	TRBJ2-1	-	TGTGCCAGCAGCCCCCGTCGGGGGGTCAATGAGCAGTTCTTC	CASSPRRGVNEQFF
-	TRBV19	TRBJ1-1	-	TGTGCCAGTCTTACTCCAGGACAAAACACTGAAGCTTTCTTT	CASLTPGQNTEAFF
TRBD1	TRBV18	TRBJ1-2	-	TGTGCCAGCTCCCCCTTACCGGGACAGGGGGCTTTAAGCTATGGCTACACCTTC	CASSPLPGQGALSYGYTF
TRBD1	TRBV18	TRBJ1-1	-	TGTGCCAGCTCACCCAGACAGGGTTCAGCTTTCTTT	CASSPRQGSAFF
-	TRBV28	TRBJ2-5	-	TGTGCCAGCACCAAGTCTCCTGCGGGACCGCGGACCCAGTACTTC	CASTKSPAGPRTQYF